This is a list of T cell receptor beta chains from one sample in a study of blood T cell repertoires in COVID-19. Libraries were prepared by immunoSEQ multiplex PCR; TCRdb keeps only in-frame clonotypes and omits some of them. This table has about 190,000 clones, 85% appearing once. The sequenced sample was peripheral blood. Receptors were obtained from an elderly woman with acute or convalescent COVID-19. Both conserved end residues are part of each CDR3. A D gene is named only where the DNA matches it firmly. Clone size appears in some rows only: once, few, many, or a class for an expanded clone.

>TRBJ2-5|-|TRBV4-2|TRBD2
TGTGCCAGCAGCCAAGGGCCTAGCGGCCTCTGGGAGACCCAGTACTTC
CASSQGPSGLWETQYF
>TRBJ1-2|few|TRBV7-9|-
TGTGCCAGCAGCTTACAGGGGTCTAACTATGGCTACACCTTC
CASSLQGSNYGYTF
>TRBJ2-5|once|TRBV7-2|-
TGTGCCAGCAGCGGGAGGGGGGCCTGGGAGACCCAGTACTTC
CASSGRGAWETQYF
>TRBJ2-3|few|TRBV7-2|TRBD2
TGTGCCAGCAGACCTAAGGGTGCGGGAGGGTCTGATACGCAGTATTTT
CASRPKGAGGSDTQYF
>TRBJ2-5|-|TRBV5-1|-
TGCGCCAGCAGCTTCGGCGGGATCGACCAAGAGACCCAGTACTTC
CASSFGGIDQETQYF
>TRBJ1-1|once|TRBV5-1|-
TGCGCCAGCAGCTTGGTACCAGGGGTGGAAACTGAAGCTTTCTTT
CASSLVPGVETEAFF
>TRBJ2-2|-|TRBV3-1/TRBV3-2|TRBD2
TGTGCCAGCAGCCAAGTAGCGGGAGGGAACACCGGGGAGCTGTTTTTT
CASSQVAGGNTGELFF
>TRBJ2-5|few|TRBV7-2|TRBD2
TGTGCCAGCAGCCTTCTGGGAGGGGGACTAGCAGAGACCCAGTACTTC
CASSLLGGGLAETQYF
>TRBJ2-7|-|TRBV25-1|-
TGTGCCAGCAGGCAGGGAATCAAGCAGTACTTC
CASRQGIKQYF
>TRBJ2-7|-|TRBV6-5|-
TGTGCCAGCAGAGGGACTTGGCTTGGGGAGCAGTACTTC
CASRGTWLGEQYF
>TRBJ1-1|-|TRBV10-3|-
TGTGCCATCAGTGAGGGAACAGGTATGAACACTGAAGCTTTCTTT
CAISEGTGMNTEAFF
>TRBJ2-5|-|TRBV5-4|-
TGTGCCAGCAGCTTGGGAGCGACCCAGTACTTC
CASSLGATQYF
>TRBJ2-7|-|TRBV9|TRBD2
TGTGCCAGCAGCGTAGCGGCTAGCGGGGCCTCCTACGAGCAGTACTTC
CASSVAASGASYEQYF
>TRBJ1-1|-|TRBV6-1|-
TGTGCCAGCAGTGAGGAGGCCGGTATCACTGAAGCTTTCTTT
CASSEEAGITEAFF
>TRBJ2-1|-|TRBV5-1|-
TGCGCCAGCAGCTTGGGTTATTCGGGCTCCTACAATGAGCAGTTCTTC
CASSLGYSGSYNEQFF
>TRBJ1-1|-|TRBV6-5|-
TGTGCCGGCCGAGGGAACACTGAAGCTTTCTTT
CAGRGNTEAFF
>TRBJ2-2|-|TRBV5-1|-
TGCGCCAGCAGCTTTATTACCGGGACTGTGGACACCGGGGAGCTGTTTTTT
CASSFITGTVDTGELFF
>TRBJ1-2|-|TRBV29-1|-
TGCAGCGTTTTAATGAACTATGGCTACACCTTC
CSVLMNYGYTF
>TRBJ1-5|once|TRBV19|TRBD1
TGTGCCAGTAGTGGGGGGACAGGTTATAATCAGCCCCAGCATTTT
CASSGGTGYNQPQHF
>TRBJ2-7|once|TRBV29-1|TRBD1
TGCAGCGTAGGGACTCGTTTTGGGACAGGGTCGTTTTTTTCCTACGAGCAGTACTTC
CSVGTRFGTGSFFSYEQYF
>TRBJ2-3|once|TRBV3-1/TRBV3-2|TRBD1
TGTGCCAGCAGCCAAGGGGCGGGACAGGGGGCAACAGATACGCAGTATTTT
CASSQGAGQGATDTQYF
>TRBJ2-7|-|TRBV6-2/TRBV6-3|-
TGTGCCAGCAGCCACGACAGCTTCTCATTTTATGAGCAGTACTTC
CASSHDSFSFYEQYF
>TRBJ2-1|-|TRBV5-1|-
TGCGCCAGCAGCTCACAGGGCTCCTACAATGAGCAGTTCTTC
CASSSQGSYNEQFF
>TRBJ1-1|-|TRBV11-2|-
TGTGCCAGCACTATGAACACTGAAGCTTTCTTT
CASTMNTEAFF
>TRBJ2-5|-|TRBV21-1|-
TGTGCCAGCAGCAATAAGACAGATATAGAGACCCAGTACTTC
CASSNKTDIETQYF
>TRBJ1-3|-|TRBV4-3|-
TGCGCCAGCAGCCAATCCACCAGCTCTGGAAACACCATATATTTT
CASSQSTSSGNTIYF
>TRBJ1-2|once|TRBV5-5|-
TGTGCCAGCAGCTTGGAAGGGGCGGGGGGCTACACCTTC
CASSLEGAGGYTF
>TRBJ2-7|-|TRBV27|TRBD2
TGTGCCAGCACCCCTGGCGGGAGGGCCAACGAGCAGTACTTC
CASTPGGRANEQYF
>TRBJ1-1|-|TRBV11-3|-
TGTGCCAGCAGCTTCGGGGGAAGGGACACTGAAGCTTTCTTT
CASSFGGRDTEAFF
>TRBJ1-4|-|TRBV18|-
TGTGCCAGCTCACCACCGGAATACAGCGGAAAACTGTTTTTT
CASSPPEYSGKLFF
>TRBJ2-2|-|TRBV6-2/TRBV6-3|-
TGTGCCAGCAGTTTACCCCAGGTGGGGCCGAACACCGGGGAGCTGTTTTTT
CASSLPQVGPNTGELFF
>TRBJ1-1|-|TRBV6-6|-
TGTGCCAGCAGTTACCCGGACAGCCGAGGGTCCACTGAAGCTTTCTTT
CASSYPDSRGSTEAFF
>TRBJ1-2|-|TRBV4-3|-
TGCGCCAGCAGCCAAGGAGAGAGGAACTATGGCTACACCTTC
CASSQGERNYGYTF